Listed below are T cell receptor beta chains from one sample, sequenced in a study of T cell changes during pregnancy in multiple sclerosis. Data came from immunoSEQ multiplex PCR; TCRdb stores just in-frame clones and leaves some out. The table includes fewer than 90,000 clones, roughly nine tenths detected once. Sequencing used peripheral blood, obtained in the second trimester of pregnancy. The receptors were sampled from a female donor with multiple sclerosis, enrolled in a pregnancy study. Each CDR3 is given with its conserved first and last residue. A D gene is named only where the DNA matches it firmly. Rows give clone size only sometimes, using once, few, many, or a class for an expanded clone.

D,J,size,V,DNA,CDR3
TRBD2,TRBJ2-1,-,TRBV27,TGTGCCAGCAGTTTATCAGGGAGAGGGCGGGGGGCGGGCTACAATGAGCAGTTCTTC,CASSLSGRGRGAGYNEQFF
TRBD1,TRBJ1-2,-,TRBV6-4,TGTGCCAGCAGTCGGACAGGGAGTAGGAGCTACACCTTC,CASSRTGSRSYTF
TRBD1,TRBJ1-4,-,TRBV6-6,TGTGCCATCCGACAGGGGTCTAATGAAAAACTGTTTTTT,CAIRQGSNEKLFF
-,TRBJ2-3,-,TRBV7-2,TGTGCCAGCAGCTTAGCTGAGCGGAGCTCAGATACGCAGTATTTT,CASSLAERSSDTQYF
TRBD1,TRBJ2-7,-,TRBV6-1,TGTGCCAGCAGTGAACGGGACAGGGGGCCACGCTCCTACGAGCAGTACTTC,CASSERDRGPRSYEQYF
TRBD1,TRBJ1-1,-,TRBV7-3,TGTGCCAGCAGCCCTCGGACAGGGGGCGCGGCGGTGGCTTTCTTT,CASSPRTGGAAVAFF
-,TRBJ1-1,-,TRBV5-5,TGTGCCAGCAGCTTGGGAGTCGGGGGACTGAACACTGAAGCTTTCTTT,CASSLGVGGLNTEAFF
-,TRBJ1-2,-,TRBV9,TGTGCCAGCAGCGTGGAGGGGATAGCTAACTATGGCTACACCTTC,CASSVEGIANYGYTF
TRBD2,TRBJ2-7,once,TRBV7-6,TGTGCCAGCAGCTTAGCAGCTAGCGGGGGAGCCTACGAGCAGTACTTC,CASSLAASGGAYEQYF
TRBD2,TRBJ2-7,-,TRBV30,TGTGCCTGGAGCCTCGGGGGGGCGCAATACGAGCAGTACTTC,CAWSLGGAQYEQYF
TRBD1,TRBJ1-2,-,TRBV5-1,TGCGCCAGCAGCGCCGGGACAGGGTATTCTAACACCTTC,CASSAGTGYSNTF